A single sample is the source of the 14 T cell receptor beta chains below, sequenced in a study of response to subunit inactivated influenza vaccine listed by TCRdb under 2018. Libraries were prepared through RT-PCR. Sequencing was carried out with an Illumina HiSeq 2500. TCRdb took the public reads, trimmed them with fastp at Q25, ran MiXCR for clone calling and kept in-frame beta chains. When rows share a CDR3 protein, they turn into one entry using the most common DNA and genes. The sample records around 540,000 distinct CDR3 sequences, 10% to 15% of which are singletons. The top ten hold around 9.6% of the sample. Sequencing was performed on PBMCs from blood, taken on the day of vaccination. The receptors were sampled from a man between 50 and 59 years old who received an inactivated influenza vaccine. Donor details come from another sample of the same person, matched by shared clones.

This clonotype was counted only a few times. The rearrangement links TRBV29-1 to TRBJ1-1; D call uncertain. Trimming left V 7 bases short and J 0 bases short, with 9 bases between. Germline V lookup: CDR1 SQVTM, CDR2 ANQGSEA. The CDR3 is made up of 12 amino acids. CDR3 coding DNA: TGCAGCGCTTGCGGGTTGAACACTGAAGCTTTCTTT. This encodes CSACGLNTEAFF.

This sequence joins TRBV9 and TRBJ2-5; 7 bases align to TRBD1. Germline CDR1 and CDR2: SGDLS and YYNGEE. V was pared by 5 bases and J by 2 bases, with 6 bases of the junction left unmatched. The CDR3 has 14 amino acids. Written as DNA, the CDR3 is TGTGCCAGCAGTGTTATGGGACAGCAAGAGACCCAGTACTTC. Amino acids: CASSVMGQQETQYF. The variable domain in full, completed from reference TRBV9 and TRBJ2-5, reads DSGVTQTPKHLITATGQRVTLRCSPRSGDLSVYWYQQSLDQGLQFLIQYYNGEERAKGNILERFSAQQFPDLHSELNLSSLELGDSALYFCASSVMGQQETQYFGPGTRLLVL.

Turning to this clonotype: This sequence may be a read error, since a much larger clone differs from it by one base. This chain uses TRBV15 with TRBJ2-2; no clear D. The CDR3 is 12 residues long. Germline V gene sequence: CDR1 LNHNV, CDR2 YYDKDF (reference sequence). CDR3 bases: TGTGCCAGCAGCAGCCAGGTCGGGGAGCTGTTTTTT. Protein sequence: CASSSQVGELFF.

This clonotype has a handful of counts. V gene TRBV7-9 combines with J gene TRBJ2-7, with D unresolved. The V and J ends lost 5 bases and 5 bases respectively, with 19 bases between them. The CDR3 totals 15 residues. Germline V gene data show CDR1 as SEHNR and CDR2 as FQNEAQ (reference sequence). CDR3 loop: CASSPTILQPNEQYF. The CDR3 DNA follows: TGTGCCAGCAGCCCCACGATTCTACAGCCCAACGAGCAGTACTTC.

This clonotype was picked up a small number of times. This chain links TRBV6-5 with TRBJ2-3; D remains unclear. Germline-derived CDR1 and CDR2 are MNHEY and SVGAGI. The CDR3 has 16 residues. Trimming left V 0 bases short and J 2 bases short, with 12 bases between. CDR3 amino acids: CASSYSGRPYTDTQYF. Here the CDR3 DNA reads TGTGCCAGCAGTTACTCGGGCAGACCCTACACAGATACGCAGTATTTT.

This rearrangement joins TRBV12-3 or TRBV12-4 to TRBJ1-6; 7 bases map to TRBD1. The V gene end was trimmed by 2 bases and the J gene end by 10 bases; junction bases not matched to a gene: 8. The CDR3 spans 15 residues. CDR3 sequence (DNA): TGTGCCAGCAGTTTATTGGGACAGCGTTACTCACCCCTCCACTTT. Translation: CASSLLGQRYSPLHF.

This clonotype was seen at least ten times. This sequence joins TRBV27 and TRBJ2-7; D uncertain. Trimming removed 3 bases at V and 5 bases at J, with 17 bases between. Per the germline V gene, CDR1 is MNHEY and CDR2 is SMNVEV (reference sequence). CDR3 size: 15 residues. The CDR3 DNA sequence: TGTGCCAGCAGTTTGGGCGCCTATAGTCCTAACGAGCAGTACTTC. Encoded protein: CASSLGAYSPNEQYF.

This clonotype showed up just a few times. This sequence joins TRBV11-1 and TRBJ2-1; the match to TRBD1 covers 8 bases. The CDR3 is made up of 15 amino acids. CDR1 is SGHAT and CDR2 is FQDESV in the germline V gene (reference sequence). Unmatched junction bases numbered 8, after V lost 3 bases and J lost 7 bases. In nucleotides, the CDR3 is TGTGCCAGCAGCTTTCGCCAGGGGGCATCGAATGAGCAGTTCTTC. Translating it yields CASSFRQGASNEQFF.

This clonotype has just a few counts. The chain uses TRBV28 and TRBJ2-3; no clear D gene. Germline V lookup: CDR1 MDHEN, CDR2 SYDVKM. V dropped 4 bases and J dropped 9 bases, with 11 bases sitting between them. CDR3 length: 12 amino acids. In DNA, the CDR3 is TGTGCCAGCAGTTATCAAGAGTTAACGCAGTATTTT. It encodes CASSYQELTQYF.

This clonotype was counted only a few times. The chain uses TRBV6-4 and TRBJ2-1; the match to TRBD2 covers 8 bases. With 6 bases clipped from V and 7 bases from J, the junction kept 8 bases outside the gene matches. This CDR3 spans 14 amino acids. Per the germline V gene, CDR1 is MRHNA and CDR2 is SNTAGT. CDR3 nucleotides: TGTGCCAGCAGCCCGGGACTAGGTTTTAATGAGCAGTTCTTC. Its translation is CASSPGLGFNEQFF.

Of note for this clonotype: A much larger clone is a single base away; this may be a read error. CDR3 DNA: TGCAGTGCTAGAGATAAAGACCTAGCCAATAACATTCAGTACTTC. This gives the protein CSARDKDLANNIQYF. The chain combines TRBV20-1 with TRBJ2-4, with a weak D call TRBD2 (5 bases). The germline CDR1 and CDR2 sequences are DFQATT and SNEGSKA (reference sequence). The CDR3 spans 15 residues.

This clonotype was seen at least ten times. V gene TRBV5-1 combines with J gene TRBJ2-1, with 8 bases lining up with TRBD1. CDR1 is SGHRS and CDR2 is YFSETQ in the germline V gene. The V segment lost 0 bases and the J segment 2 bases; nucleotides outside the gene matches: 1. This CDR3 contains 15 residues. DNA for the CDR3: TGCGCCAGCAGCTTGGAACAGGGGGCCTACAATGAGCAGTTCTTC. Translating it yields CASSLEQGAYNEQFF.

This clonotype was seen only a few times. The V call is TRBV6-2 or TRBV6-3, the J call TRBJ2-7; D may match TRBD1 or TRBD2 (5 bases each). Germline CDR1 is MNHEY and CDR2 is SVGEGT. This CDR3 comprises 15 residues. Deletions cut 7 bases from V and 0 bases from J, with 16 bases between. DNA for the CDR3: TGTGCCAGCACGGGACGAGGGTTATACTCCTACGAGCAGTACTTC. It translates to CASTGRGLYSYEQYF.

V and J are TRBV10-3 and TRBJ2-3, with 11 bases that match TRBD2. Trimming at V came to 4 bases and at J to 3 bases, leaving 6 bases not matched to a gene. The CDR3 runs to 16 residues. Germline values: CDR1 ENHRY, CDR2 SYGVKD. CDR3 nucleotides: TGTGCCATCAGTGCGCTAGCGGGGGGCATGACAGATACGCAGTATTTT. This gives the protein CAISALAGGMTDTQYF.